Each of the 10 T cell receptor beta chains below was sequenced from the same sample in a study of tumor-infiltrating lymphocytes in primary liver carcinoma. Unsorted bulk tissue, roughly 19-34 mg of it, served as the source for co-extraction of RNA and DNA. Constant-region priming of roughly 500 ng total RNA yielded TCR beta cDNA. Modified slightly, ARM-PCR produced TCR beta libraries over three nested multiplex PCR rounds. Amplification in the first two PCR rounds was performed using TRBV1-TRBV30 forward primers and a C-beta reverse primer for 10 cycles each. TCRdb called the multiplex PCR reads again in MiXCR, with one record for every CDR3 protein. The data hold some 190,000 distinct CDR3 sequences, with just under 85% observed a single time. The material sequenced was tumor tissue from primary liver carcinoma. Receptor source: a man in his forties with primary liver carcinoma and hepatitis B virus infection.

As concerns this clonotype: One end of the junction fails to match germline, which may point to a read error. V usage is TRBV12-3 or TRBV12-4 and J usage is TRBJ2-7, with D hard to call. CDR3 size: 15 residues. The CDR3 DNA follows: TGTGCCAGTAGTTTATTGTTAGTGCTAAAGAACGAGCAGTACTTC. It translates to CASSLLLVLKNEQYF.

With regard to this clonotype: At one boundary the junction diverges from the germline segment, which might be a read error. This sequence joins TRBV6-1 and TRBJ1-2, with 9 nucleotides matching TRBD1. The CDR3 runs 13 residues. Germline assignment: CDR1 MNHNS and CDR2 SASEGT. The CDR3: CVSTGQGFYGYTF. The DNA for the CDR3 is TGTGTCAGCACAGGACAGGGGTTTTATGGCTACACCTTC.

In regard to this clonotype: Possible read error: a much larger clone is one base away. The gene calls are TRBV4-1 and TRBJ2-7, with 7 bases aligning to TRBD1. This CDR3 contains 15 residues. CDR1 and CDR2 from the germline V gene are MGHRA and YSYEKL. CDR3 in amino acids: CASSPPDRLSYKQYF. The CDR3 region has the DNA TGCGCCAGCAGCCCGCCGGACAGGCTCTCCTACAAGCAGTACTTC.

On this clonotype itself: At one of its ends the junction is not consistent with the germline gene, which may arise from a read error. The rearrangement links TRBV29-1 to TRBJ2-7; 8 bases map to TRBD2. This CDR3 has 15 amino acids. Per germline, CDR1 SQVTM and CDR2 ANQGSEA. CDR3 residues: CSVEGTRGTLWEQYF. Here the CDR3 DNA reads TGCAGCGTGGAAGGGACTAGAGGGACGCTTTGGGAGCAGTACTTC.

Remarks on this clonotype: A read error may produce the germline difference seen at one junction end. The genes are TRBV5-4 and TRBJ1-5, with no clear D. This CDR3 region has 15 residues. The germline CDR1 and CDR2 sequences are SGHNT and YYREEE (reference sequence). CDR3 coding DNA: TGTGCCGGCAGCCGCGACGGAAATAGCAATCATCCCCAGCATTTT. Amino acid sequence: CAGSRDGNSNHPQHF.

As regards this clonotype: This CDR3 fails to terminate in the conserved phenylalanine or tryptophan, so it likely reflects a read error. The DNA is left out, because the CDR3 cannot be placed on it with certainty; the CDR3 is given as TCRdb lists it. The J gene is TRBJ2-7, the V gene TRBV29-1; the table's D call, TRBD1, was not checked against the DNA. The germline V gene has CDR1 SQVTM and CDR2 ANQGSEA. The CDR3 is 14 residues long, counting both termini. The CDR3 here is CSVPDRVDQDEQCY.

The rearrangement joins TRBV4-3 to TRBJ2-6; TRBD1 agrees at 7 bases. The CDR3 spans 16 residues. V lost 5 bases and J lost 5; bases outside the gene matches: 9. The germline V gene has CDR1 LGHNA and CDR2 YSLEER. CDR3 sequence (DNA): TGCGCCAGCAGCGAAGTGGGACAGTTCCGGGCCAACGTCCTGACTTTC. Encoded protein: CASSEVGQFRANVLTF.

As concerns this clonotype: Relative to the germline gene, one junction end is altered; a read error may explain this. This chain connects TRBV11-3 to TRBJ2-1; D call uncertain. The CDR3 length is 12 residues. Germline assignment: CDR1 SGHNT and CDR2 YENEEA. The CDR3 DNA reads TGTGTCAGCAGCTTAAATGCCAATAAGCAACTCTTC. It yields the protein CVSSLNANKQLF.

This clonotype showed up just once. The chain links TRBV6-4 to TRBJ1-1; D gene unclear. Germline CDR1 reads MRHNA; CDR2 reads SNTAGT. V lost 8 bases to trimming and J lost 6 bases, with 16 bases between them. The CDR3 sequence is 13 residues long. The CDR3 DNA reads as TGTGCCAGCTCACAAGCGTTCGATGCTGAAGCTTTCTTT. The encoded protein is CASSQAFDAEAFF.

This clonotype was detected only once. A junction boundary mismatches the germline segment, possibly from a read error. The rearrangement uses TRBV6-1 and TRBJ2-7, with TRBD1 identical over 10 bases. The CDR3 covers 16 residues. Germline loops: CDR1 MNHNS, CDR2 SASEGT. The CDR3 nucleotides read TGTCCCAGCAGTGGGGACCAGGGACAGGGGACCTACGAGCAGTACTTC. It codes for CPSSGDQGQGTYEQYF.